This TCR beta chain appears in the sequencing data of a study of blood T cell repertoires in COVID-19. Sequencing was performed with immunoSEQ multiplex PCR; in TCRdb, only in-frame clones are kept and a portion is missing. Here the sample spans hundreds of thousands of clones, roughly 85% being singletons. Trimming took off 5 bases at V and 4 bases at J, with 15 bases between the two ends. Germline V CDR1 and CDR2: SEHNR, FQNEAQ (reference sequence). CDR3 length equals 16 residues. What was sequenced was PBMCs or T cells enriched from blood (not recorded which). This sequence originates from a woman between 50 and 59 years old with acute COVID-19. The gene calls are TRBV7-9 and TRBJ1-6; D is possibly TRBD1 (6 bases). CDR3 DNA: TGTGCCAGCAGCCCAGAATTGACAGGTTATAATTCACCCCTCCACTTT. It specifies CASSPELTGYNSPLHF.